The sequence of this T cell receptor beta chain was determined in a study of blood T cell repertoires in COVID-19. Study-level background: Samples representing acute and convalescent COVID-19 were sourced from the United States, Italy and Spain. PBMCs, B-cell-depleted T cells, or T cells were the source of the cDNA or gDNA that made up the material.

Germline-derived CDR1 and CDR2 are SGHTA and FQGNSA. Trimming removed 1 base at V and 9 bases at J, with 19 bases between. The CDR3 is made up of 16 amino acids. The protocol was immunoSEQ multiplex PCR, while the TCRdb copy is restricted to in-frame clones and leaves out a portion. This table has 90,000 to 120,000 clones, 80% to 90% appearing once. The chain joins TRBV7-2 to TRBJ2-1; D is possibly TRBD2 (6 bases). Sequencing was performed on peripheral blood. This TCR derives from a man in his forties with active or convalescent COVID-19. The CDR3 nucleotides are TGTGCCAGCAGCTTAGACTACGGCAGACTAGGTGGTGAGCAGTTCTTC. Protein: CASSLDYGRLGGEQFF.